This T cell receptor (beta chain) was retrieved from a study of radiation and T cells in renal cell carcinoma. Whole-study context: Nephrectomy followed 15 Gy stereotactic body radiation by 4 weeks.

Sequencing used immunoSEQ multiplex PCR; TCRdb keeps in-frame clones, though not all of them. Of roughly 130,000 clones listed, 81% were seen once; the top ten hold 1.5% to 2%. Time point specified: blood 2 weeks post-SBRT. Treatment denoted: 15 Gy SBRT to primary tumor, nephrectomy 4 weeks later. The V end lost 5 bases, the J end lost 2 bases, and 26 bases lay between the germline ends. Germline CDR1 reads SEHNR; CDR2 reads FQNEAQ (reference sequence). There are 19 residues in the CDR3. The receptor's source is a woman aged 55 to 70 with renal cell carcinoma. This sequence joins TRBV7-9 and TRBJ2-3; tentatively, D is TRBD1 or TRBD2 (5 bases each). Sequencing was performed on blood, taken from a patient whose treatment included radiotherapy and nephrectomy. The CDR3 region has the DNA TGTGCCAGCAGCCCCGTCACAGGTTCGGGAAAGGGGCACACAGATACGCAGTATTTT. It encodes CASSPVTGSGKGHTDTQYF.